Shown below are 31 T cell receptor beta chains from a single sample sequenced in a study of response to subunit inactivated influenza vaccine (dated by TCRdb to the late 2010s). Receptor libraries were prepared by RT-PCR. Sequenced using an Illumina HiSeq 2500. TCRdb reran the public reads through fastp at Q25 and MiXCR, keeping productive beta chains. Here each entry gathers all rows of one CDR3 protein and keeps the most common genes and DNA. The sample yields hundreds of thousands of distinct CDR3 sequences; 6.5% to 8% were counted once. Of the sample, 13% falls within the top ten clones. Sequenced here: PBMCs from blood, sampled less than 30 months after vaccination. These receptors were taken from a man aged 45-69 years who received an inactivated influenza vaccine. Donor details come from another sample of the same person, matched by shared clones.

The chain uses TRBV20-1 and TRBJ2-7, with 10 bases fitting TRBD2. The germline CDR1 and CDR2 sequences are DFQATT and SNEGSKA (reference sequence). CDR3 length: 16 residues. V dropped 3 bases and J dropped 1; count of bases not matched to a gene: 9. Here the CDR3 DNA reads TGCAGTGCTAGTCCCTTAGCGGGGGGCGTATCCTACGAGCAGTACTTC. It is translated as CSASPLAGGVSYEQYF.

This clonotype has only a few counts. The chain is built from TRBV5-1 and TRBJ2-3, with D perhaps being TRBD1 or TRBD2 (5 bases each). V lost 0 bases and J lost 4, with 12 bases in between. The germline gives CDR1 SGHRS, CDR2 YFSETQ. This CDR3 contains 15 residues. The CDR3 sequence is CASSLEGLGADTQYF. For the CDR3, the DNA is TGCGCCAGCAGCTTGGAGGGGTTGGGAGCAGATACGCAGTATTTT.

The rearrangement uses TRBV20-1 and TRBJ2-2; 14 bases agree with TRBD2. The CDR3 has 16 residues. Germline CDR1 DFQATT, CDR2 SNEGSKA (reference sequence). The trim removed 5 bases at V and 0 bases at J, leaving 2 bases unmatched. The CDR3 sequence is CSAPTSGRANTGELFF. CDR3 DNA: TGCAGTGCTCCGACTAGCGGGAGGGCGAACACCGGGGAGCTGTTTTTT.

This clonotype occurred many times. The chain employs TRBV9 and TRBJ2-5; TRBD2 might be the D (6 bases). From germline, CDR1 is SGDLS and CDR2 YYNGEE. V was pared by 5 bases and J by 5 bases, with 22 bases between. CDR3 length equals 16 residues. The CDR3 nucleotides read TGTGCCAGCAGTATCTTAGGAGGGCTGCCAGGGGAGACCCAGTACTTC. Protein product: CASSILGGLPGETQYF.

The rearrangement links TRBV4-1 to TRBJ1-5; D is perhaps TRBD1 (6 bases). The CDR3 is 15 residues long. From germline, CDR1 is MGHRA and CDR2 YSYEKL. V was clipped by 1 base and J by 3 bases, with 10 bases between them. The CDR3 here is CASSQGDTDNQPQHF. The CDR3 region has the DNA TGCGCCAGCAGCCAAGGGGACACAGACAATCAGCCCCAGCATTTT.

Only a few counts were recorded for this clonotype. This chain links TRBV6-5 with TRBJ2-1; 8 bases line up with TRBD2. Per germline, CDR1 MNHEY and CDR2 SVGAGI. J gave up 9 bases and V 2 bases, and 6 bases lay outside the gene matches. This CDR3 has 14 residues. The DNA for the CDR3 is TGTGCCAGCAGTTACGGCGGGGGGTTAAGTGAGCAGTTCTTC. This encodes CASSYGGGLSEQFF.

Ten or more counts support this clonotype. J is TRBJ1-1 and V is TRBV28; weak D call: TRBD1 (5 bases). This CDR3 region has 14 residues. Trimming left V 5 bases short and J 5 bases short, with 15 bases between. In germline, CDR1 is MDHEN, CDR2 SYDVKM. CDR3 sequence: CASSAVREITEAFF. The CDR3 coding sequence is TGTGCCAGCAGTGCCGTCAGGGAAATAACTGAAGCTTTCTTT.

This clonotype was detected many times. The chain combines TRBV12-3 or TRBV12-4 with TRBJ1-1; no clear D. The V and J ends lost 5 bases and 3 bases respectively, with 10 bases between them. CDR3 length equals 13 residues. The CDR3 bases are TGTGCCAGCAGTCAACACGATGACACTGAAGCTTTCTTT. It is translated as CASSQHDDTEAFF.

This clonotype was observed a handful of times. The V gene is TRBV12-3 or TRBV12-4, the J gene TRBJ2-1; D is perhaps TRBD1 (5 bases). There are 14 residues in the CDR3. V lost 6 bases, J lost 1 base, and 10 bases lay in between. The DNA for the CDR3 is TGTGCCAGCAGCGTCCAGGGTTCCTACAATGAGCAGTTCTTC. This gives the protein CASSVQGSYNEQFF.

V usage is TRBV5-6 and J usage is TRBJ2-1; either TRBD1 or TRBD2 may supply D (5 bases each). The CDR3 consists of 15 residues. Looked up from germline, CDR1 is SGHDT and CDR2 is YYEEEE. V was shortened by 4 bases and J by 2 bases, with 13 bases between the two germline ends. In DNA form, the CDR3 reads TGTGCCAGCAGCCCTCGGGACCACCCCTACAATGAGCAGTTCTTC. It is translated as CASSPRDHPYNEQFF. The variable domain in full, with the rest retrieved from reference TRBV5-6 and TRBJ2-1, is DAGVTQSPTHLIKTRGQQVTLRCSPKSGHDTVSWYQQALGQGPQFIFQYYEEEERQRGNFPDRFSGHQFPNYSSELNVNALLLGDSALYLCASSPRDHPYNEQFFGPGTRLTVL.

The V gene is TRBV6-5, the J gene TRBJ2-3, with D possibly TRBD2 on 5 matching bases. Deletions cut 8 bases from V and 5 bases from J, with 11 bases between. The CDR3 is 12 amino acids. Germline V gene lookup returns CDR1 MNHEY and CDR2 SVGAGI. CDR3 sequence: CASGKAGDTQYF. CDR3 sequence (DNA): TGTGCCAGCGGTAAGGCGGGAGATACGCAGTATTTT.

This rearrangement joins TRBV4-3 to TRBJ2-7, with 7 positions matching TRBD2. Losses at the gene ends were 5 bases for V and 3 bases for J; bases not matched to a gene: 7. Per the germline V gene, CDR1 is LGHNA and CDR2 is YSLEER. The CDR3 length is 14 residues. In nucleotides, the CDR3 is TGCGCCAGCAGCGGGGGGAGGGGTAGCTACGAGCAGTACTTC. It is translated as CASSGGRGSYEQYF.

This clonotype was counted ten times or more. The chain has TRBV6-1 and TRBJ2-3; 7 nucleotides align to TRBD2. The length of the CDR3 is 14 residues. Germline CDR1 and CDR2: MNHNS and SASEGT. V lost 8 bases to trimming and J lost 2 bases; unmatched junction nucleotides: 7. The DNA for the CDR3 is TGTGCCAGCGGGTCGGGAGGTCCCACAGATACGCAGTATTTT. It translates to CASGSGGPTDTQYF.

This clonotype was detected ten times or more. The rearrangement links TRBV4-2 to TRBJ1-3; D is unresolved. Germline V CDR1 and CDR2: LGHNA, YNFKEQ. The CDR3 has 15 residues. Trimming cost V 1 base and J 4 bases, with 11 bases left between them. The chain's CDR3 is CASSQARGFGNTIYF. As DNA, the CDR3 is TGTGCCAGCAGCCAAGCGCGGGGTTTCGGAAACACCATATATTTT.

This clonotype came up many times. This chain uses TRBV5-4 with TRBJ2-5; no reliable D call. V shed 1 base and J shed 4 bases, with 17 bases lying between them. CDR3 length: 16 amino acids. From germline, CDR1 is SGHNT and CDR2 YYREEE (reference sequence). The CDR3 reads CASSLRSFLGVETQYF. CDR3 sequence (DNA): TGTGCCAGCAGCTTGCGGTCCTTTTTAGGAGTAGAGACCCAGTACTTC.

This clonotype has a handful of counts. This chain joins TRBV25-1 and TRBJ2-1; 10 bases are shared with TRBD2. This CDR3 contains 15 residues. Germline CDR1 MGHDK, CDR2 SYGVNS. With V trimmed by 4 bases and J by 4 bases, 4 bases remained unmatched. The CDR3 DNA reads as TGTGCCAGCAGTGCCACTAGCGGGGCTTACAATGAGCAGTTCTTC. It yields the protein CASSATSGAYNEQFF.

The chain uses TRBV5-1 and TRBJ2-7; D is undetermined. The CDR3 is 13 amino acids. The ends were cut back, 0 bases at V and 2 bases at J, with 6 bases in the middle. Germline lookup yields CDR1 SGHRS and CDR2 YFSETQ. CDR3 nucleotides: TGCGCCAGCAGCTTGGCCAGTCCCTACGAGCAGTACTTC. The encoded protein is CASSLASPYEQYF.

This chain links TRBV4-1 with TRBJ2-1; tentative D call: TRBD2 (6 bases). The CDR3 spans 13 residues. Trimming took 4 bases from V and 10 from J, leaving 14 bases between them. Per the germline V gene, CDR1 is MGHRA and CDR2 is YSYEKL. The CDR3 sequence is CASSLRRAGEQFF. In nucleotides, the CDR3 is TGCGCCAGCAGCCTTCGACGGGCGGGAGAGCAGTTCTTC.

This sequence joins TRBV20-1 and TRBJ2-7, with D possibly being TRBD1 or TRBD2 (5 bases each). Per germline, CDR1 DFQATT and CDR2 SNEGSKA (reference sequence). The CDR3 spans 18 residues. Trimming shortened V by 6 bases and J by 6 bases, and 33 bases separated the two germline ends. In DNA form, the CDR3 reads TGCAGTGCGCAGGGTTTGGTGTCGGGATTGGTTCGCGGTTCCGAGCAGTACTTC. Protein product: CSAQGLVSGLVRGSEQYF.

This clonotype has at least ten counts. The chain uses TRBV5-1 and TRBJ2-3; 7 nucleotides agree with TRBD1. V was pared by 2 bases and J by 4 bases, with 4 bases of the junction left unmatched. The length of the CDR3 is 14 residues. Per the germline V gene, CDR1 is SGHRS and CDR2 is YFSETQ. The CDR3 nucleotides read TGCGCCAGCAGCTTATTACAGGGGTCAGATACGCAGTATTTT. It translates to CASSLLQGSDTQYF. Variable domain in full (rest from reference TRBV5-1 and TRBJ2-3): KAGVTQTPRYLIKTRGQQVTLSCSPISGHRSVSWYQQTPGQGLQFLFEYFSETQRNKGNFPGRFSGRQFSNSRSEMNVSTLELGDSALYLCASSLLQGSDTQYFGPGTRLTVL.

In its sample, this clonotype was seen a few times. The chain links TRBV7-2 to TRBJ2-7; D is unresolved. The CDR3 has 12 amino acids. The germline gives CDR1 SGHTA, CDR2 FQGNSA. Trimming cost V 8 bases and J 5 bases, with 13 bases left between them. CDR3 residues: CASAPAPNEQYF. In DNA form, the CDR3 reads TGTGCCAGCGCTCCGGCCCCCAACGAGCAGTACTTC.

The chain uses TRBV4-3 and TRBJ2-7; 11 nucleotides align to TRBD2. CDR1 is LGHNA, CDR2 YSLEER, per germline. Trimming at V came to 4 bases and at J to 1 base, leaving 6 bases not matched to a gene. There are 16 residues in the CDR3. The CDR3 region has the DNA TGCGCCAGCAGCCTGAGAGTAGCGGGGGGGTCCTACGAGCAGTACTTC. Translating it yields CASSLRVAGGSYEQYF.

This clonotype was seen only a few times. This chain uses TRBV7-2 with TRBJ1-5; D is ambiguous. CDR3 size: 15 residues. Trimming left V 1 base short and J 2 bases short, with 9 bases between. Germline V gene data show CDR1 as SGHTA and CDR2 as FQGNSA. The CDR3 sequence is CASSLEGSRNQPQHF. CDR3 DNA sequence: TGTGCCAGCAGCTTAGAAGGGAGTCGCAATCAGCCCCAGCATTTT.

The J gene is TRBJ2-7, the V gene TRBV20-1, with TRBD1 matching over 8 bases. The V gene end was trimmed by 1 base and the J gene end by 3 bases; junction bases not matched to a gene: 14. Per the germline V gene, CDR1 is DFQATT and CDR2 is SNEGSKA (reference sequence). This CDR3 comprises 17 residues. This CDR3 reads CSARGSLPDRALYEQYF. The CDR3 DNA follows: TGCAGTGCTAGAGGCAGCCTCCCGGACAGGGCTCTCTACGAGCAGTACTTC.

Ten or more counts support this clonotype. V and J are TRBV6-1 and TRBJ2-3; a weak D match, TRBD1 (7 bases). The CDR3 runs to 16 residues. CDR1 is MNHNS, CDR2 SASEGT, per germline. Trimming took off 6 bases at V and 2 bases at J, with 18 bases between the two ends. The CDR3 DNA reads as TGTGCCAGCAGCCGTAGGGGGCGGGGCCCCACAGATACGCAGTATTTT. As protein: CASSRRGRGPTDTQYF.

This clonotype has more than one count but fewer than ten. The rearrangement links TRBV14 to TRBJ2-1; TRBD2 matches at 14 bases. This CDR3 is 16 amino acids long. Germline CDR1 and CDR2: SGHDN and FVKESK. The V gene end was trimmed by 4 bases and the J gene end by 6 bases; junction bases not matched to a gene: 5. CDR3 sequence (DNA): TGTGCCAGCAGCCCCCGGGGACTAGCGGGGGCCAATGAGCAGTTCTTC. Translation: CASSPRGLAGANEQFF.

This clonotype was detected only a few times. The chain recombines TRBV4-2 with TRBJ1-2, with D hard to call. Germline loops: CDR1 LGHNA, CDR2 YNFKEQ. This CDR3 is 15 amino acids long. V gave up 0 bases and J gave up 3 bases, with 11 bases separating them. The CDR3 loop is CASSQDNPGDYGYTF. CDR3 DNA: TGTGCCAGCAGCCAAGATAATCCGGGTGACTATGGCTACACCTTC.

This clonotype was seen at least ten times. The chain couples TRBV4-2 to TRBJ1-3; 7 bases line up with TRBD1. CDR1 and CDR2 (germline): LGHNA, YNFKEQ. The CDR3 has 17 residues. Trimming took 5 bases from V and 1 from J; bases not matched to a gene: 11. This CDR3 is CASSTQSTGSSGNTIYF. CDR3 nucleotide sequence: TGTGCCAGCAGCACCCAATCGACAGGGTCATCTGGAAACACCATATATTTT.

DNA of the CDR3: TGTGCCAGCAGCCAAGAGGGGGCCCTCAGGGGTAGGTCGAGCGAGCAGTACTTC. Amino acid sequence: CASSQEGALRGRSSEQYF. This chain joins TRBV3-1 and TRBJ2-7; D perhaps matches TRBD1 (6 bases). Germline CDR1 LGHDT, CDR2 YNNKEL (reference sequence). V lost 0 bases to trimming and J lost 6 bases, with 24 bases between them. The CDR3 consists of 18 residues.

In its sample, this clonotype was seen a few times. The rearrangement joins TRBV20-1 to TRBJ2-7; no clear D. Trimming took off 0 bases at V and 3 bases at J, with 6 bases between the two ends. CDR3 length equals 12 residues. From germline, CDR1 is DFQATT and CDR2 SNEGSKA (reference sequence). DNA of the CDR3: TGCAGTGCTAGAGATGAGTACTACGAGCAGTACTTC. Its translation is CSARDEYYEQYF.

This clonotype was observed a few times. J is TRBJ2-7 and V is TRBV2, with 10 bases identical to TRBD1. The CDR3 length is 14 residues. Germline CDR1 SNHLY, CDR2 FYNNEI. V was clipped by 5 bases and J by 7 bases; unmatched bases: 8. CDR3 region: CASSPDRGRIEQYF. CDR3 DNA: TGTGCCAGCAGTCCTGACAGGGGGCGAATTGAGCAGTACTTC.